The 20 T cell receptor beta chains below were found in one sample sequenced in a study of blood T cell repertoires in COVID-19. Libraries were prepared by immunoSEQ multiplex PCR; TCRdb keeps only in-frame clonotypes and omits some of them. This sample carries approximately 160,000 clones, roughly 81% of them seen once, and the ten largest clones take more than 7.5%. The specimen was peripheral blood. Receptor source: a woman in her fifties or sixties with COVID-19, enrolled during active disease.

This clone has a single count. For the CDR3, the DNA is TGTGCTAGTGGCCCGGAAGGACAGTTGAACACTGAAGCTTTCTTT. It codes for CASGPEGQLNTEAFF. This sequence joins TRBV12-5 and TRBJ1-1, with D maybe TRBD1 (6 bases). The V end was cut by 6 bases, the J end by 0 bases, with 14 bases between. Germline lookup yields CDR1 LGHNT and CDR2 FRNRAP. The CDR3 has 15 residues.

The CDR3 spells CASSPLQTGLGTEAFF. DNA of the CDR3: TGTGCCAGTAGTCCCCTCCAGACAGGGCTGGGGACTGAAGCTTTCTTT. This chain connects TRBV19 to TRBJ1-1, with 7 bases aligning to TRBD1. Germline V gene sequence: CDR1 LNHDA, CDR2 SQIVND (reference sequence). The CDR3 sequence is 16 residues long. Losses at the gene ends were 5 bases for V and 5 bases for J; bases not matched to a gene: 14.

This chain uses TRBV10-1 with TRBJ1-3, with D unresolved. Germline CDR1 is WNHNN and CDR2 is SYGVQD (reference sequence). V dropped 3 bases and J dropped 4 bases, with 4 bases sitting between them. CDR3 size: 12 residues. The CDR3 region is CASSESGNTIYF. CDR3 bases: TGCGCCAGCAGTGAATCGGGAAACACCATATATTTT.

Of note for this clone: In the same sample, other DNA sequences code for this CDR3. The genes are TRBV24-1 and TRBJ2-2; 10 nucleotides line up with TRBD1. The germline V gene encodes CDR1 KGHDR and CDR2 SFDVKD. CDR3 length: 14 amino acids. V gave up 8 bases and J gave up 6 bases; unmatched junction bases: 5. The chain's CDR3 is CATTDRGRAGELFF. The CDR3 bases are TGTGCCACCACCGACAGGGGGCGAGCCGGGGAGCTGTTTTTT.

The rearrangement joins TRBV4-1 to TRBJ2-1; 13 bases map to TRBD2. This CDR3 has 19 residues. The V and J ends lost 3 bases and 5 bases, in that order; junction bases with no gene match: 13. Germline V gene data show CDR1 as MGHRA and CDR2 as YSYEKL. The CDR3, as DNA: TGCGCCAGCAGCCAGACTAGCGGGGGGCAAGTAAACAGAAACAATGAGCAGTTCTTC. This gives the protein CASSQTSGGQVNRNNEQFF.

This chain connects TRBV7-9 to TRBJ1-5, with 8 bases identical to TRBD1. The CDR3 consists of 13 residues. Unmatched junction bases numbered 3, after V lost 6 bases and J lost 5 bases. Germline-derived CDR1 and CDR2 are SEHNR and FQNEAQ (reference sequence). CDR3 nucleotides: TGTGCCAGCAGTCAGGGGGCGGATCAGCCCCAGCATTTT. It encodes CASSQGADQPQHF.

The chain joins TRBV6-5 to TRBJ2-2; 8 bases are shared with TRBD1. CDR3 length: 14 residues. Germline CDR1 and CDR2: MNHEY and SVGAGI. V dropped 5 bases and J dropped 5; count of bases not matched to a gene: 4. This chain's CDR3 is CASSRQGKTGELFF. The DNA for the CDR3 is TGTGCCAGCAGTCGACAGGGGAAAACCGGGGAGCTGTTTTTT.

This rearrangement joins TRBV7-9 to TRBJ2-1; D is perhaps TRBD1 (5 bases). Germline V CDR1 and CDR2: SEHNR, FQNEAQ (reference sequence). The CDR3 is 16 amino acids. V was cut by 5 bases and J by 7 bases, with 21 bases left in between. The CDR3 region is CASSRRAGSVLNEQFF. CDR3 DNA sequence: TGTGCCAGCAGCCGCAGGGCAGGGTCCGTGTTAAATGAGCAGTTCTTC.

The chain recombines TRBV3-1 (or the pseudogene TRBV3-2) with TRBJ2-4; D possibly corresponds to TRBD2 (5 bases). V was pared by 6 bases and J by 1 base, with 10 bases between. The CDR3 is made up of 14 amino acids. Germline V CDR1 and CDR2: LGHDT, YNNKEL (reference sequence). The CDR3 region has the DNA TGTGCCAGCAGTGTTAGAGGGGCCAAAAACATTCAGTACTTC. Its protein is CASSVRGAKNIQYF.

The chain joins TRBV18 to TRBJ1-4, with D perhaps matching TRBD1 (5 bases). This CDR3 comprises 16 residues. Germline V gene sequence: CDR1 KGHSH, CDR2 LQKENI. V was trimmed by 2 bases and J by 4 bases, leaving 14 bases between them. The CDR3 spells CASSPAGGANNEKLFF. CDR3 nucleotide sequence: TGTGCCAGCTCACCAGCCGGAGGGGCGAATAATGAAAAACTGTTTTTT.

The rearrangement joins TRBV5-5 to TRBJ2-3, with D possibly being TRBD2 (6 bases). The CDR3 totals 14 residues. The ends were cut back, 5 bases at V and 0 bases at J, with 10 bases in the middle. Looked up from germline, CDR1 is SGHKS and CDR2 is YYEKEE (reference sequence). The CDR3 is CASSAGFSTDTQYF. CDR3 coding DNA: TGTGCCAGCAGTGCGGGGTTTAGCACAGATACGCAGTATTTT.

There are a few counts of this clone. J is TRBJ2-5 and V is TRBV7-9; 8 nucleotides line up with TRBD1. This CDR3 spans 14 amino acids. V lost 5 bases, J lost 5 bases, and 7 bases stayed unmatched. Looked up from germline, CDR1 is SEHNR and CDR2 is FQNEAQ (reference sequence). Here the CDR3 reads CASSPLTGVETQYF. CDR3 nucleotides: TGTGCCAGCAGCCCCTTGACAGGGGTCGAGACCCAGTACTTC.

CDR3 DNA: TGTGCCACCAGCAGAGTAGCAGGGATGAACACTGAAGCTTTCTTT. As protein: CATSRVAGMNTEAFF. V gene TRBV15 combines with J gene TRBJ1-1; D is perhaps TRBD1 (5 bases). The CDR3 is 15 residues long. V was cut by 1 base and J by 0 bases, with 9 bases left in between. Germline V CDR1 and CDR2: LNHNV, YYDKDF (reference sequence).

This clone occurred a few times. The genes are TRBV5-6 and TRBJ2-7; 7 bases match TRBD1. The V and J ends lost 4 bases and 1 base, in that order; junction bases with no gene match: 5. Germline values: CDR1 SGHDT, CDR2 YYEEEE. The CDR3 is 14 residues long. This CDR3 reads CASSRGQLSYEQYV. For the CDR3, the DNA is TGTGCCAGCAGCCGGGGACAGCTTTCCTACGAGCAGTACGTC.

The chain employs TRBV6-1 and TRBJ1-5; 8 positions agree with TRBD1. The trim removed 2 bases at V and 7 bases at J, leaving 7 bases unmatched. CDR3 length: 15 residues. Germline-derived CDR1 and CDR2 are MNHNS and SASEGT. The DNA of the CDR3 is TGTGCCAGCAGTGAAATCAGGGGGCCGGGGCAGCCCCAGCATTTT. Translation gives CASSEIRGPGQPQHF.

This chain joins TRBV5-1 and TRBJ1-1; the match to TRBD1 covers 8 bases. The CDR3 sequence is 20 residues long. The ends lost 2 bases at V and 1 base at J; junction bases unmatched: 19. Germline CDR1 SGHRS, CDR2 YFSETQ. The CDR3 reads CASSFVQGAGILSTNTEAFF. CDR3 coding DNA: TGCGCCAGCAGCTTCGTCCAGGGGGCAGGGATTCTTTCTACGAACACTGAAGCTTTCTTT.

This sequence joins TRBV7-8 and TRBJ1-3; possible D gene TRBD1, 5 bases. CDR1 is SGHVS and CDR2 is FQNEAQ in the germline V gene. This CDR3 is built from 17 residues. Deletions cut 1 base from V and 0 bases from J, with 13 bases between. The DNA for the CDR3 is TGTGCCAGCAGCTTAGAGACGGGGGGTTACTCTGGAAACACCATATATTTT. Translated: CASSLETGGYSGNTIYF.

The V and J genes are TRBV7-9 and TRBJ2-1; 8 bases fit TRBD1. Looked up from germline, CDR1 is SEHNR and CDR2 is FQNEAQ (reference sequence). V gave up 2 bases and J gave up 5 bases; unmatched junction bases: 8. This CDR3 region has 16 residues. The DNA of the CDR3 is TGTGCCAGCAGCTTAAGCGGCGGGACAGGAGACAATGAGCAGTTCTTC. Protein sequence: CASSLSGGTGDNEQFF.

The chain combines TRBV19 with TRBJ1-3; no clear D gene. The ends were cut back, 5 bases at V and 0 bases at J, with 11 bases in the middle. The germline gives CDR1 LNHDA, CDR2 SQIVND (reference sequence). This CDR3 is built from 15 residues. The CDR3 bases are TGTGCCAGTAGTCTTGCGTTCGGCTCTGGAAACACCATATATTTT. Its translation is CASSLAFGSGNTIYF.

This chain links TRBV5-6 with TRBJ1-1; possible D gene TRBD1, 6 bases. This CDR3 spans 15 amino acids. With 0 bases removed from V and 3 bases from J, the gap between germline ends came to 12 bases. Germline lookup yields CDR1 SGHDT and CDR2 YYEEEE. The CDR3 DNA reads TGTGCCAGCAGCTTGGGAGACAGGATTCACACTGAAGCTTTCTTT. Translation: CASSLGDRIHTEAFF.